This T cell receptor (beta chain) was observed in a study of blood T cell repertoires in COVID-19. The CDR3 consists of 13 residues. Looked up from germline, CDR1 is GTSNPN and CDR2 is SVGIG (reference sequence). After removal of 7 bases from V and 8 bases from J, the junction contained 8 bases not matched to a gene. The table lists this clone with a few counts. Libraries were prepared by immunoSEQ multiplex PCR; TCRdb keeps only in-frame clonotypes and omits some of them. Found here are tens of thousands of clones, approximately 90% of them singletons; the top ten hold approximately 10%. The receptor comes from a man over 45 with active COVID-19. The chain recombines TRBV30 with TRBJ1-6; TRBD1 aligns across 7 bases. The sequenced sample consisted of peripheral blood. As DNA, the CDR3 is TGTGCCTTAAACAGGGGACTGGATTCACCCCTCCACTTT. Translation: CALNRGLDSPLHF.